This is a list of T cell receptor beta chains from one sample in a study of Ad26.COV2.S vaccination and SARS-CoV-2 variants. Only in-frame clones appear in the TCRdb table, and some are missing; sequencing was by immunoSEQ multiplex PCR. The data contain around 500,000 clones, roughly nine tenths of them seen just once; the ten biggest clones take up approximately 1.7%. Sequencing used peripheral blood, obtained in a trial of Ad26.COV2.S vaccine versus placebo. The origin of the receptors is a person aged 18-60 years who received the Ad26.COV2.S COVID-19 vaccine or a placebo. The CDR3 runs from the conserved cysteine through the conserved F or W. The D gene is left open where the match is weak. Only some rows state a clone size, as once, few, many or a class for expanded clones.

-	TRBV6-5	13	-	TRBJ2-7	TGTGCCAGCACCCTTTACATCGGTTACGAGCAGTACTTC	CASTLYIGYEQYF
-	TRBV19	17	TRBD2	TRBJ2-3	TGTGCCAGTAGTATGATTGGTATTAGCGGGGGCACAGATACGCAGTATTTT	CASSMIGISGGTDTQYF
-	TRBV7-9	16	TRBD1	TRBJ2-7	TGTGCCAGCAGCCCGCGGACAGGGGGTGAGGCCTTCGAGCAGTACTTC	CASSPRTGGEAFEQYF
-	TRBV19	15	-	TRBJ1-1	TGTGCCAGTAGTGACCCGGGATCCATGAACACTGAAGCTTTCTTT	CASSDPGSMNTEAFF
once	TRBV6-2/TRBV6-3	14	-	TRBJ2-7	TGTGCCAGCAGTTACTTTACAGGAGCCTACGAGCAGTACTTC	CASSYFTGAYEQYF
-	TRBV30	16	TRBD1	TRBJ1-5	TGTGCCTGGAGTAGGGACAGAGGGCCCCCAAATCAGCCCCAGCATTTT	CAWSRDRGPPNQPQHF
-	TRBV5-4	15	TRBD1	TRBJ2-1	TGTGCCAGCAGCCTTACAGGGGCTCCATACAATGAGCAGTTCTTC	CASSLTGAPYNEQFF
-	TRBV9	15	TRBD2	TRBJ2-1	TGTGCCAGCAGCAGACTAGCGGGAGGGGTCAATGAGCAGTTCTTC	CASSRLAGGVNEQFF
-	TRBV6-5	14	TRBD1	TRBJ1-4	TGTGCCAGCAGTCGGGACAGGGCTAATGAAAAACTGTTTTTT	CASSRDRANEKLFF
few	TRBV5-1	12	-	TRBJ2-7	TGCGCCAGCAGCTTGAACTACTACGAGCAGTACTTC	CASSLNYYEQYF
-	TRBV19	16	TRBD2	TRBJ2-1	TGTGCCAGTAATCCCGGACTAGCGTTATGGTACAATGAGCAGTTCTTC	CASNPGLALWYNEQFF
-	TRBV5-5	14	-	TRBJ2-2	TGTGCCAGCAGCCCCGACTCTTACACCGGGGAGCTGTTTTTT	CASSPDSYTGELFF
-	TRBV27	14	-	TRBJ1-2	TGTGCCAGCAGTTTCCGAGGTTCTAACTATGGCTACACCTTC	CASSFRGSNYGYTF
-	TRBV7-8	16	-	TRBJ2-3	TGTGCCAGCAGCTTAGCTGACAGGCCCCCCACAGATACGCAGTATTTT	CASSLADRPPTDTQYF
-	TRBV28	13	-	TRBJ1-3	TGTGCCACTCGACGGGGCTCTGGAAACACCATATATTTT	CATRRGSGNTIYF
-	TRBV18	17	TRBD1	TRBJ2-2	TGTGCCAGCTCACCACAATATGGGACAGAGAACACCGGGGAGCTGTTTTTT	CASSPQYGTENTGELFF
-	TRBV9	13	TRBD1	TRBJ1-2	TGTGCCAGCAATGACAGGGGTGGCTATGGCTACACCTTC	CASNDRGGYGYTF
-	TRBV5-8	16	-	TRBJ1-5	TGTGCCAGCAGCTTGTTTAGCGGGACTAATAATCAGCCCCAGCATTTT	CASSLFSGTNNQPQHF
-	TRBV5-4	11	-	TRBJ1-1	TGTGCCAGCAGCCACAACACTGAAGCTTTCTTT	CASSHNTEAFF
-	TRBV7-9	15	-	TRBJ2-5	TGTGCCAGCAGCTACAGTTGGGGGACTGCGGAGACCCAGTACTTC	CASSYSWGTAETQYF
once	TRBV19	17	-	TRBJ1-5	TGTGCCAGTAGTATAGCCGCAGGGACGGTTGGCAATCAGCCCCAGCATTTT	CASSIAAGTVGNQPQHF
-	TRBV11-1	15	-	TRBJ1-2	TGTGCCAGCAGCCCGTATCGGGGCGATAACTATGGCTACACCTTC	CASSPYRGDNYGYTF
-	TRBV9	16	TRBD2	TRBJ2-1	TGTGCCAGCAGCCTCGGGCTAGCGGGGGCCTCTAATGAGCAGCTCTTC	CASSLGLAGASNEQLF
-	TRBV6-2/TRBV6-3	15	-	TRBJ1-1	TGTGCCAGCAGTTACAAGATGGGCAGGAACACTGAAGCTTTCTTT	CASSYKMGRNTEAFF
once	TRBV27	14	-	TRBJ2-7	TGTGCCAGCAGTTACATAGCCGGACCCTACGAGCAGTACTTC	CASSYIAGPYEQYF